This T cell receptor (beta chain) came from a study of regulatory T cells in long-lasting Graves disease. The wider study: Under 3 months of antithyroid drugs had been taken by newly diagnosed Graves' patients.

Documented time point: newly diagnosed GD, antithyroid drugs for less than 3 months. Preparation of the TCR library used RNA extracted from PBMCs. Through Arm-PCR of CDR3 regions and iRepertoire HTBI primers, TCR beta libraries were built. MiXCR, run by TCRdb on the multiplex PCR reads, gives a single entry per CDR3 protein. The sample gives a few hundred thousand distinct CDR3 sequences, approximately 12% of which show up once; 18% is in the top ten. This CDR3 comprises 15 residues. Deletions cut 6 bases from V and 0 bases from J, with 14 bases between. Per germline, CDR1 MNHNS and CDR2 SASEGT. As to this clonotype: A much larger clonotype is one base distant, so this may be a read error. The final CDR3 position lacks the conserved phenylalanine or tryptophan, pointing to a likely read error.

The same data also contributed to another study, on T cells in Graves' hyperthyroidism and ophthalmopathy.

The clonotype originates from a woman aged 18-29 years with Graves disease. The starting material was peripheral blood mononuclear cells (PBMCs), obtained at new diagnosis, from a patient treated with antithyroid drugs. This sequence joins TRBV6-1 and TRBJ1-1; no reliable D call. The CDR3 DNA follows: TGTGCCAGCAGCCCTCAGTTGGGAGTGAACACTGAAGCTTTCTCT. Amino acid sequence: CASSPQLGVNTEAFS.